Listed here are 6 T cell receptor beta chains from one sample, sequenced in a study of cytomegalovirus exposure and HLA in healthy donors. The PCR had 60 Vbeta and 13 Jbeta primers. Only in-frame clones appear in the TCRdb table, and some are missing; sequencing was by immunoSEQ multiplex PCR. The sample lists about 90,000 clones, over 65% seen once, with more than 20% in the top ten. The sample was PBMCs. These receptors were obtained from a man aged 25 to 40 in good health and CMV-seropositive.

The rearrangement joins TRBV7-7 to TRBJ2-5, with 13 bases that match TRBD2. CDR3 length: 15 amino acids. Germline V gene sequence: CDR1 SSHAT, CDR2 FNYEAQ (reference sequence). The V segment lost 5 bases and the J segment 7 bases; nucleotides outside the gene matches: 7. CDR3 in amino acids: CASSPGLAGVGTQYF. CDR3 DNA: TGTGCCAGCAGCCCCGGACTAGCGGGAGTCGGGACCCAGTACTTC.

This chain joins TRBV4-1 and TRBJ1-1; the match to TRBD1 covers 8 bases. CDR1 is MGHRA and CDR2 is YSYEKL in the germline V gene. The CDR3 contains 14 residues. The V gene end was trimmed by 2 bases and the J gene end by 5 bases; junction bases not matched to a gene: 4. CDR3 nucleotides: TGCGCCAGCAGCCAATCACAGGGGGGAACTGAAGCTTTCTTT. This sequence encodes CASSQSQGGTEAFF.

The count of this clone is one. The CDR3 DNA reads TGTGCCTGGAGTTTCGGGACAGGGTCCTACGAGCAGTACTTC. Its protein product is CAWSFGTGSYEQYF. The rearrangement links TRBV30 to TRBJ2-7, with TRBD1 identical over 9 bases. J was trimmed by 1 base and V by 2 bases; bases with no gene match: 3. The CDR3 length is 14 residues. Looked up from germline, CDR1 is GTSNPN and CDR2 is SVGIG (reference sequence).

CDR3 bases: TGTGCCGTCCCGGGTGGGGCGGTGGGAAACACCATATATTTT. It yields the protein CAVPGGAVGNTIYF. This chain joins TRBV6-1 and TRBJ1-3, with D perhaps matching TRBD1 (5 bases). This CDR3 comprises 14 residues. The germline V gene encodes CDR1 MNHNS and CDR2 SASEGT. V dropped 11 bases and J dropped 4 bases, with 18 bases sitting between them.

V gene TRBV10-3 combines with J gene TRBJ1-1; 10 positions match TRBD1. Germline V CDR1 and CDR2: ENHRY, SYGVKD. V was clipped by 5 bases and J by 3 bases; unmatched bases: 6. This CDR3 comprises 15 residues. The CDR3 reads CAISPPGQGHTEAFF. The CDR3 DNA sequence: TGTGCCATCAGTCCACCGGGACAGGGGCACACTGAAGCTTTCTTT.

The chain has TRBV19 and TRBJ2-5; tentatively, D is TRBD2 (6 bases). The V end lost 7 bases, the J end lost 4 bases, and 10 bases lay between the germline ends. CDR1 is LNHDA, CDR2 SQIVND, per germline (reference sequence). The CDR3 is made up of 12 amino acids. CDR3 loop: CASKEGGETQYF. The DNA of the CDR3 is TGTGCCAGTAAGGAGGGTGGAGAGACCCAGTACTTC. Based on the CDR3 plus reference TRBV19 and TRBJ2-5, the full variable domain is DGGITQSPKYLFRKEGQNVTLSCEQNLNHDAMYWYRQDPGQGLRLIYYSQIVNDFQKGDIAEGYSVSREKKESFPLTVTSAQKNPTAFYLCASKEGGETQYFGPGTRLLVL.